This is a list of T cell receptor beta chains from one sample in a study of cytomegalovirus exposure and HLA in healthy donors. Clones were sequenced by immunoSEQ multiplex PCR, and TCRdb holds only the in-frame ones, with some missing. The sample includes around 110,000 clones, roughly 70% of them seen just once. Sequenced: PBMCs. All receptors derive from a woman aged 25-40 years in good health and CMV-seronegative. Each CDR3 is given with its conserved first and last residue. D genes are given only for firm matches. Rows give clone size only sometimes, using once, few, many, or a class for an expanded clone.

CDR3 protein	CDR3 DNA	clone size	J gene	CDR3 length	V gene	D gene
CASRPPGVSGNTIYF	TGTGCCAGCAGACCCCCAGGGGTCTCTGGAAACACCATATATTTT	NA	TRBJ1-3	15	TRBV6-5	NA
CASSLMGAANEKLFF	TGTGCCAGCAGCTTGATGGGAGCGGCTAATGAAAAACTGTTTTTT	NA	TRBJ1-4	15	TRBV11-3	NA
CASSQVRGQNTEAFF	TGTGCCAGCAGCCAAGTCCGGGGTCAGAACACTGAAGCTTTCTTT	NA	TRBJ1-1	15	TRBV4-2	NA
CASSLLISEKLFF	TGTGCCAGCAGCTTACTTATTAGCGAAAAACTGTTTTTT	NA	TRBJ1-4	13	TRBV7-6	NA
CAWNMGGATDTQYF	TGTGCCTGGAATATGGGGGGGGCAACAGATACGCAGTATTTT	NA	TRBJ2-3	14	TRBV30	NA
CASTLSWGQDSTEAFF	TGCGCCAGCACCCTCTCCTGGGGACAGGATTCCACTGAAGCTTTCTTT	NA	TRBJ1-1	16	TRBV5-1	TRBD1
CASSLGGSSYNEQFF	TGCGCCAGCAGCTTGGGCGGGAGCTCCTACAATGAGCAGTTCTTC	NA	TRBJ2-1	15	TRBV5-1	TRBD2
CASSLGLREETQYF	TGCGCCAGCAGCCTGGGACTTCGGGAGGAGACCCAGTACTTC	NA	TRBJ2-5	14	TRBV4-3	NA
CATRTGTLYGYTF	TGTGCCACCCGAACCGGGACACTCTATGGCTACACCTTC	NA	TRBJ1-2	13	TRBV6-1	NA
CASSEEWGLSLTQYF	TGTGCCAGCAGTGAAGAGTGGGGCCTCTCCCTAACCCAGTACTTC	once	TRBJ2-5	15	TRBV2	NA
CASSPPGGFNGYTF	TGTGCCAGTAGTCCGCCGGGAGGATTTAATGGCTACACCTTC	NA	TRBJ1-2	14	TRBV19	NA
CASRRTGGNGNTIYF	TGTGCCAGCAGACGGACAGGGGGCAACGGAAACACCATATATTTT	NA	TRBJ1-3	15	TRBV6-5	TRBD1
CASSATGTTPGNTIYF	TGCGCCAGCAGCGCGACCGGGACAACGCCTGGAAACACCATATATTTT	NA	TRBJ1-3	16	TRBV5-1	NA
CASSLGQGATNTEAFF	TGTGCCAGCAGCTTAGGGCAGGGGGCGACGAACACTGAAGCTTTCTTT	NA	TRBJ1-1	16	TRBV11-2	TRBD1
CASSLAWGTENYGYTF	TGTGCCAGCAGCTTGGCCTGGGGGACAGAGAACTATGGCTACACCTTC	NA	TRBJ1-2	16	TRBV5-4	TRBD1
CASSQDAGWEQFF	TGCGCCAGCAGCCAAGATGCCGGTTGGGAGCAGTTCTTC	NA	TRBJ2-1	13	TRBV4-1	NA
CASSPTGGSEKLFF	TGTGCCAGCAGCCCAACAGGGGGCAGTGAAAAACTGTTTTTT	NA	TRBJ1-4	14	TRBV5-6	TRBD1
CASSLLAGVTGELFF	TGTGCCAGCAGCTTACTAGCGGGGGTCACCGGGGAGCTGTTTTTT	NA	TRBJ2-2	15	TRBV5-4	TRBD2
CASSQDRGWYGYTF	TGCGCCAGCAGCCAAGACAGGGGTTGGTATGGCTACACCTTC	NA	TRBJ1-2	14	TRBV4-1	NA
CASTRTENTEAFF	TGTGCCAGCACCCGGACAGAGAACACTGAAGCTTTCTTT	NA	TRBJ1-1	13	TRBV7-9	NA
CASSLVLAGDNEQFF	TGTGCCAGCAGCTTAGTACTAGCGGGGGATAATGAGCAGTTCTTC	NA	TRBJ2-1	15	TRBV7-9	TRBD2
CSVEGLAYEQYF	TGCAGCGTGGAGGGACTCGCCTACGAGCAGTACTTC	NA	TRBJ2-7	12	TRBV29-1	NA
CASSLVGTASNYGYTF	TGTGCCAGCAGTTTAGTTGGGACAGCTTCTAACTATGGCTACACCTTC	NA	TRBJ1-2	16	TRBV27	TRBD1
CASSLMWGGNTEAFF	TGCGCCAGCAGCTTGATGTGGGGCGGCAACACTGAAGCTTTCTTT	NA	TRBJ1-1	15	TRBV5-1	NA
CASSIPTGANTEAFF	TGCGCCAGCTCTATACCGACAGGGGCCAACACTGAAGCTTTCTTT	NA	TRBJ1-1	15	TRBV5-1	TRBD1
CASSFSADSAVYGYTF	TGCGCCAGCAGCTTTTCCGCGGACAGTGCAGTCTATGGCTACACCTTC	NA	TRBJ1-2	16	TRBV5-1	NA
CASSGTSGQETQYF	TGTGCCAGCAGTGGAACTAGCGGGCAAGAGACCCAGTACTTC	NA	TRBJ2-5	14	TRBV2	TRBD2
CAWSSGGEQYF	TGTGCCTGGAGTTCCGGGGGTGAGCAGTACTTC	once	TRBJ2-7	11	TRBV30	NA
CASSEGLAGVGEQYF	TGTGCCAGCAGTGAAGGACTAGCGGGAGTCGGCGAGCAGTACTTC	NA	TRBJ2-7	15	TRBV2	TRBD2
CASTQPGGNEAFF	TGTGCCAGCACCCAACCCGGGGGAAATGAAGCTTTCTTT	few	TRBJ1-1	13	TRBV6-6	NA
CASTSPWGGRQFF	TGTGCCAGCACATCTCCCTGGGGAGGTCGGCAGTTCTTC	NA	TRBJ2-1	13	TRBV25-1	NA
CAISLGQDPREKLFF	TGTGCCATCAGTCTCGGACAGGACCCTCGGGAAAAACTGTTTTTT	NA	TRBJ1-4	15	TRBV10-3	TRBD1
CASSVSGLTETQYF	TGTGCCAGCAGCGTAAGCGGACTGACGGAGACCCAGTACTTC	NA	TRBJ2-5	14	TRBV9	NA
CASSLQGFYNSPLHF	TGTGCCAGCAGCTTGCAGGGCTTCTATAATTCACCCCTCCACTTT	NA	TRBJ1-6	15	TRBV5-6	NA
CAWSAGFSYNSPLHF	TGTGCCTGGAGTGCAGGCTTCTCCTATAATTCACCCCTCCACTTT	NA	TRBJ1-6	15	TRBV30	NA
CASSLQRTGYNEQFF	TGTGCCAGCAGCCTGCAGAGGACAGGCTACAATGAGCAGTTCTTC	NA	TRBJ2-1	15	TRBV6-5	TRBD1
CASRRTGNSNQPQHF	TGTGCCAGCAGGCGGACAGGGAATAGCAATCAGCCCCAGCATTTT	NA	TRBJ1-5	15	TRBV6-5	TRBD1
CASTRTGTYQPQHF	TGTGCCAGCACTCGGACAGGGACATATCAGCCCCAGCATTTT	NA	TRBJ1-5	14	TRBV19	TRBD1
CASSPNMGAASNYGYTF	TGTGCCAGCAGTCCCAACATGGGGGCAGCATCTAACTATGGCTACACCTTC	NA	TRBJ1-2	17	TRBV27	NA
CASSLYRGVNTEAFF	TGTGCCAGCAGCTTGTACAGGGGCGTAAACACTGAAGCTTTCTTT	few	TRBJ1-1	15	TRBV5-8	TRBD1
CASSSGSGGRSYEQYF	TGTGCCAGCAGTTCGGGGTCGGGGGGGCGCTCCTACGAGCAGTACTTC	NA	TRBJ2-7	16	TRBV6-5	TRBD2
CASRLLLTVNTEAFF	TGTGCCAGCAGGCTCTTACTTACAGTAAACACTGAAGCTTTCTTT	few	TRBJ1-1	15	TRBV6-5	NA
CASSLTQGAYQPQHF	TGTGCCAGCAGCTTGACCCAGGGTGCCTATCAGCCCCAGCATTTT	NA	TRBJ1-5	15	TRBV7-2	NA
CATEVGSGNTIYF	TGTGCCACCGAGGTCGGTTCTGGAAACACCATATATTTT	NA	TRBJ1-3	13	TRBV10-3	NA
CASSDGTSGLTDTQYF	TGTGCCAGCAGCGACGGGACTAGCGGCCTCACAGATACGCAGTATTTT	NA	TRBJ2-3	16	TRBV9	TRBD2
CASSFRGDNYGYTF	TGTGCCAGCAGCTTCCGGGGTGATAACTATGGCTACACCTTC	NA	TRBJ1-2	14	TRBV5-4	NA
CASRALQGSTEAFF	TGTGCCAGCAGGGCCCTACAGGGGAGCACTGAAGCCTTCTTT	NA	TRBJ1-1	14	TRBV6-1	TRBD1
CASSLVITSADTQYF	TGTGCCAGCAGCCTCGTGATAACTAGCGCAGATACGCAGTATTTT	NA	TRBJ2-3	15	TRBV5-6	TRBD2
CASSAAGTGEAFF	TGCGCCAGCAGTGCCGCCGGGACAGGGGAGGCTTTCTTT	NA	TRBJ1-1	13	TRBV10-1	TRBD1
CASGGWEAYEQYF	TGTGCCAGCGGCGGGTGGGAGGCGTATGAGCAGTACTTC	NA	TRBJ2-7	13	TRBV2	NA
CASSFGQGGYTF	TGTGCCAGCAGTTTTGGGCAGGGGGGCTACACCTTC	NA	TRBJ1-2	12	TRBV28	NA
CASSFGTGGYYNEQFF	TGTGCCAGCAGCTTCGGGACAGGGGGCTACTACAATGAGCAGTTCTTC	few	TRBJ2-1	16	TRBV5-4	TRBD1